These 15 T cell receptor beta chains originate from one sample sequenced in a study of OX40 agonist ivuxolimab in advanced cancers. Measured with immunoSEQ multiplex PCR; TCRdb has only the in-frame clones, and not every one. The sample records 30,000 to 40,000 clones, roughly 85% being singletons. The sequencing used CD4+ or CD8+ T cells sorted from blood, collected in a trial of the OX40 agonist ivuxolimab. The receptors were gathered from an adult with an advanced solid tumor such as melanoma, head and neck, liver or kidney cancer.

The chain has TRBV11-3 and TRBJ2-1; tentatively, D is TRBD2 (5 bases). Germline V gene data show CDR1 as SGHNT and CDR2 as YENEEA. The germline V and J ends were trimmed by 5 bases and 4 bases, with 18 bases remaining between them. This CDR3 comprises 16 residues. In DNA form, the CDR3 reads TGTGCCAGCAGCGGACCGGACTTAATGGGGTACAATGAGCAGTTCTTC. This gives the protein CASSGPDLMGYNEQFF.

The chain carries TRBV5-4 and TRBJ2-7, with a weak D call TRBD2 (5 bases). Between the trimmed V and J ends, which lost 3 bases and 3 bases, there was a span of 19 bases. This CDR3 is 16 amino acids long. Germline CDR1 reads SGHNT; CDR2 reads YYREEE (reference sequence). CDR3 in amino acids: CASSSTGSGRIYEQYF. The CDR3, as DNA: TGTGCCAGCAGCTCTACGGGATCTGGAAGGATCTACGAGCAGTACTTC.

This clone showed up just once. The rearrangement uses TRBV6-5 and TRBJ2-7; TRBD1 is a possible D gene (5 bases). CDR1 is MNHEY and CDR2 is SVGAGI in the germline V gene. Trimming left V 0 bases short and J 4 bases short, with 10 bases between. The CDR3 loop spans 14 amino acids. The CDR3 here is CASSYSDAGYEQYF. The CDR3 nucleotides are TGTGCCAGCAGTTACTCGGATGCAGGGTACGAGCAGTACTTC.

The CDR3 DNA is TGTGCCAGCAGTGAAAGCGGGGGGGCGTACGAGCAGTACTTC. It encodes CASSESGGAYEQYF. The rearrangement links TRBV2 to TRBJ2-7; 10 bases align to TRBD2. After removal of 2 bases from V and 4 bases from J, the junction contained 2 bases not matched to a gene. The CDR3 has 14 amino acids. Per germline, CDR1 SNHLY and CDR2 FYNNEI.

This chain uses TRBV9 with TRBJ2-7; TRBD1 matches at 11 bases. This CDR3 spans 16 amino acids. J lost 5 bases, V lost 4 bases, and 11 bases had no gene match. Germline V lookup: CDR1 SGDLS, CDR2 YYNGEE. The CDR3 is CASSNNRDRGSHEQYF. The CDR3, as DNA: TGTGCCAGCAGCAATAACCGGGACAGGGGGTCCCACGAGCAGTACTTC.

This clone showed up many times. The CDR3 is CASSPQGPSPETQYF. DNA for the CDR3: TGTGCCAGCAGCCCCCAAGGACCGAGCCCCGAGACCCAGTACTTC. This rearrangement joins TRBV9 to TRBJ2-5; D ambiguous. V was cut by 4 bases and J by 5 bases, with 18 bases left in between. The CDR3 covers 15 residues. Per germline, CDR1 SGDLS and CDR2 YYNGEE.

This chain uses TRBV9 with TRBJ2-3; 7 bases map to TRBD2. Germline-derived CDR1 and CDR2 are SGDLS and YYNGEE. This CDR3 contains 15 residues. Trimming cost V 2 bases and J 0 bases; bases outside gene matches: 3. The CDR3 nucleotides read TGTGCCAGCAGCGTCCGCGGGGGTAGCACAGATACGCAGTATTTT. Amino acids: CASSVRGGSTDTQYF.

The chain joins TRBV5-4 to TRBJ1-1; 10 bases are shared with TRBD1. V shed 2 bases, J shed 4 bases, and the junction held 8 bases outside the gene matches. The germline V gene encodes CDR1 SGHNT and CDR2 YYREEE (reference sequence). The CDR3 consists of 16 residues. Here the CDR3 reads CASSFRQGALGTEAFF. In nucleotides, the CDR3 is TGTGCCAGCAGCTTTAGACAGGGGGCGCTGGGCACTGAAGCTTTCTTT.

The chain is built from TRBV7-2 and TRBJ2-1; no firm D call. V dropped 5 bases and J dropped 11 bases, with 13 bases sitting between them. Germline V gene sequence: CDR1 SGHTA, CDR2 FQGNSA. This CDR3 has 12 amino acids. Here the CDR3 reads CASSPVGPKQFF. The CDR3 nucleotides are TGTGCCAGCAGCCCCGTCGGACCGAAGCAGTTCTTC. The full variable domain, in which reference TRBV7-2 and TRBJ2-1 provide the parts outside the CDR3, is GAGVSQSPSNKVTEKGKDVELRCDPISGHTALYWYRQSLGQGLEFLIYFQGNSAPDKSGLPSDRFSAERTGGSVSTLTIQRTQQEDSAVYLCASSPVGPKQFFGPGTRLTVL.

This chain joins TRBV5-4 and TRBJ1-1, with D hard to call. The CDR3 consists of 14 residues. V was shortened by 5 bases and J by 1 base, with 12 bases between the two germline ends. Germline assignment: CDR1 SGHNT and CDR2 YYREEE (reference sequence). CDR3: CASSFWTANTEAFF. CDR3 bases: TGTGCCAGCAGTTTTTGGACGGCGAACACTGAAGCTTTCTTT. The full variable domain, rest sourced from reference TRBV5-4 and TRBJ1-1, is ETGVTQSPTHLIKTRGQQVTLRCSSQSGHNTVSWYQQALGQGPQFIFQYYREEENGRGNFPPRFSGLQFPNYSSELNVNALELDDSALYLCASSFWTANTEAFFGQGTRLTVV.

The chain carries TRBV6-6 and TRBJ1-2; D is ambiguous. Trimming took off 0 bases at V and 8 bases at J, with 4 bases between the two ends. Germline CDR1 MNHNY, CDR2 SVGAGI (reference sequence). The CDR3 extends over 11 amino acids. For the CDR3, the DNA is TGTGCCAGCAGTTACTCGATCGGCTACACCTTC. This encodes CASSYSIGYTF.

This clone was counted once. The chain is built from TRBV6-5 and TRBJ1-4; TRBD1 might be the D (6 bases). Germline CDR1 and CDR2: MNHEY and SVGAGI. Trimming left V 6 bases short and J 0 bases short, with 11 bases between. The CDR3 is made up of 15 amino acids. The CDR3 loop reads CASRYRAATNEKLFF. The CDR3 DNA follows: TGTGCCAGCAGATACAGGGCTGCAACTAATGAAAAACTGTTTTTT.

CDR3 in DNA: TGTGCCAGCAGCTTGGACGTGACAAGCACAGATACGCAGTATTTT. Its translation is CASSLDVTSTDTQYF. V and J are TRBV5-6 and TRBJ2-3; D not resolved. With 0 bases removed from V and 0 bases from J, the gap between germline ends came to 8 bases. The germline V gene encodes CDR1 SGHDT and CDR2 YYEEEE. The CDR3 totals 15 residues.

The V and J genes are TRBV21-1 and TRBJ2-5. TRBV21-1 is a documented pseudogene. The CDR3 length is 14 residues. The CDR3, as DNA: TGTGCCAGCAGCAAAGTTGGGGTAGGAGAGACCCAGTACTTC. This gives the protein CASSKVGVGETQYF.

This clone turned up a few times. V is TRBV27 and J is TRBJ2-7; 8 bases are a match to TRBD1. V shed 10 bases and J 4 bases; nucleotides not matched to a gene: 12. In germline, CDR1 is MNHEY, CDR2 SMNVEV (reference sequence). There are 14 residues in the CDR3. CDR3 amino acids: CATAIAGGGYEQYF. The CDR3 DNA reads TGTGCCACCGCAATCGCAGGGGGCGGATACGAGCAGTACTTC.